This T cell receptor beta chain was sequenced during a study of OX40 agonist ivuxolimab in advanced cancers. Only in-frame clones appear in the TCRdb table, and some are missing; sequencing was by immunoSEQ multiplex PCR. The data show around 94,000 clones, under 95% seen once. V was cut by 4 bases and J by 2 bases, with 9 bases left in between. The CDR3 is 14 residues long. Germline V gene data show CDR1 as SGHDN and CDR2 as FVKESK. This receptor was obtained from an adult with an advanced solid tumor such as melanoma, head and neck, liver or kidney cancer. The chain joins TRBV14 to TRBJ2-1; D possibly corresponds to TRBD2 (5 bases). Here the sequenced sample was CD4+ or CD8+ T cells sorted from blood, taken in a trial of the OX40 agonist ivuxolimab. The CDR3 DNA sequence: TGTGCCAGCAGCCCCCGGGGTCCCTACAATGAGCAGTTCTTC. It translates to CASSPRGPYNEQFF.